This T cell receptor beta chain was documented in a study of T cell repertoires in cytomegalovirus infection. About the study: Indications of both CMV infection and matching HLA type were provided by public TCR beta signatures.

Trimming took 7 bases from V and 2 from J, leaving 14 bases between them. CDR3 length equals 15 residues. CDR1 SEHNR and CDR2 FQNEAQ come from the germline V gene (reference sequence). Findings and caveats of the study: What dominated the ex vivo response were HLA-C-restricted CMV-specific TCR beta clonotypes. The cumulative frequency of public TCR beta families identified carriers of CMV plus the relevant HLA.

Points on this clonotype: What it binds is unknown.

TCRdb itself ran the reads through MiXCR, one entry per CDR3 protein. Of roughly 640,000 distinct CDR3 sequences in the sample, 24% are singletons; the top ten hold roughly 8%. The sequenced sample was CD8+ T cells from PBMCs. The J gene is TRBJ2-2, the V gene TRBV7-9; weak D call: TRBD1 (7 bases). The source is a human donor in good health (CMV status not recorded). Some clones in this sample may be carry-over from other donors' samples. In DNA form, the CDR3 reads TGTGCCAGCATCATGCGGGACAGCAACACCGGGGAGCTGTTTTTT. Translation: CASIMRDSNTGELFF. Variable domain in full (rest from reference TRBV7-9 and TRBJ2-2): DTGVSQNPRHKITKRGQNVTFRCDPISEHNRLYWYRQTLGQGPEFLTYFQNEAQLEKSRLLSDRFSAERPKGSFSTLEIQRTEQGDSAMYLCASIMRDSNTGELFFGEGSRLTVL.